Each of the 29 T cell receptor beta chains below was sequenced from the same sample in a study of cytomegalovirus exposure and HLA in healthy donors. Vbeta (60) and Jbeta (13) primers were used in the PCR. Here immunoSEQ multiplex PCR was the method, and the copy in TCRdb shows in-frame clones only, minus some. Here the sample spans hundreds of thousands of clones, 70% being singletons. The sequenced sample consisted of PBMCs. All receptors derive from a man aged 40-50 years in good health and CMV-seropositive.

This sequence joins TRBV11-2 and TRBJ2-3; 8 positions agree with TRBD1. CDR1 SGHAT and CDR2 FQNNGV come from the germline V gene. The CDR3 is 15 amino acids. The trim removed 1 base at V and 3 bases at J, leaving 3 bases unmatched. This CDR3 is CASSLGTGYTDTQYF. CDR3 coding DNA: TGTGCCAGCAGCTTAGGGACAGGGTATACAGATACGCAGTATTTT.

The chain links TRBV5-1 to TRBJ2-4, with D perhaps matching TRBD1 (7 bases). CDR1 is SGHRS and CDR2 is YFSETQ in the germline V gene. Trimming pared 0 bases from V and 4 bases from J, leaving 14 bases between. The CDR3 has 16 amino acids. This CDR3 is CASSLGTGGIKNIQYF. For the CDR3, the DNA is TGCGCCAGCAGCTTGGGGACAGGCGGGATTAAAAACATTCAGTACTTC.

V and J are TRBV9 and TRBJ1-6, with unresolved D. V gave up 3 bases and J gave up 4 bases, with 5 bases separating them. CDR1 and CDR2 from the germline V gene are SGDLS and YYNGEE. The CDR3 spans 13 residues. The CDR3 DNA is TGTGCCAGCAGCGAACAGTATAATTCACCCCTCCACTTT. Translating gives CASSEQYNSPLHF.

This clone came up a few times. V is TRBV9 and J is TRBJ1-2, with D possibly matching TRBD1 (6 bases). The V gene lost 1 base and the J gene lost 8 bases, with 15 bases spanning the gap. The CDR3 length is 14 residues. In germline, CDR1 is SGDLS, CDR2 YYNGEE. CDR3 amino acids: CASSVNRAKKGYTF. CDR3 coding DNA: TGTGCCAGCAGCGTAAACAGGGCTAAGAAGGGCTACACCTTC.

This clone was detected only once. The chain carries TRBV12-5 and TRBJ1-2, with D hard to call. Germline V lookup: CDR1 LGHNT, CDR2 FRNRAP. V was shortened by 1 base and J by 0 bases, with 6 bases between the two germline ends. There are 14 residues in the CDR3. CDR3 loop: CASGLDGANYGYTF. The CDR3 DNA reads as TGTGCTAGTGGTTTGGACGGGGCTAACTATGGCTACACCTTC.

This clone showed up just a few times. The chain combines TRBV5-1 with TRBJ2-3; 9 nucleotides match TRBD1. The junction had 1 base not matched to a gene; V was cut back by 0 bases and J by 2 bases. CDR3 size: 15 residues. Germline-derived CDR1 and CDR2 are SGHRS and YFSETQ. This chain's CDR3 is CASSLGQGDTDTQYF. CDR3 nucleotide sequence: TGCGCCAGCAGCTTGGGACAGGGGGACACAGATACGCAGTATTTT. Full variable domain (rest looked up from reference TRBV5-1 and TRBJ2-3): KAGVTQTPRYLIKTRGQQVTLSCSPISGHRSVSWYQQTPGQGLQFLFEYFSETQRNKGNFPGRFSGRQFSNSRSEMNVSTLELGDSALYLCASSLGQGDTDTQYFGPGTRLTVL.

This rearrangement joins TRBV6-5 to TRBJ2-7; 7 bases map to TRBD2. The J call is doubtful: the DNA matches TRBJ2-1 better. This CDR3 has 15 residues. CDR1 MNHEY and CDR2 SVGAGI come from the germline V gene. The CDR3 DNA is TGTGCCAGCAGTGCTAGTCGAGCGGGGTACAATGAGCAGTTCTTC. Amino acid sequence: CASSASRAGYNEQFF.

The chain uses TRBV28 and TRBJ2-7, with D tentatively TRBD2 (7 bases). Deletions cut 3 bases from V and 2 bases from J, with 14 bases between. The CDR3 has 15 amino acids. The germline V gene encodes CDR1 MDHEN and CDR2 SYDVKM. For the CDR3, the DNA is TGTGCCAGCAGTTTCGAGGGGGGGCCAACCTACGAGCAGTACTTC. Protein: CASSFEGGPTYEQYF.

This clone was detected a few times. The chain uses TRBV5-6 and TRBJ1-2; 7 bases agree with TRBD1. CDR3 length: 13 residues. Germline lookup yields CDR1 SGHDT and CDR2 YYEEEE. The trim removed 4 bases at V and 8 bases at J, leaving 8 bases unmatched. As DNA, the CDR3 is TGTGCCAGCAGCCAACAGGGGACATGGGGCTACACCTTC. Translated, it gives CASSQQGTWGYTF.

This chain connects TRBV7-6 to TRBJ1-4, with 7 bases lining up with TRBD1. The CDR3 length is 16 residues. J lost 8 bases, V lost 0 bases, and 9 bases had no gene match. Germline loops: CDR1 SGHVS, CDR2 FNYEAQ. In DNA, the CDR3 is TGTGCCAGCAGCTTAGCTGGTGGGACAGCCAGAGAAAAACTGTTTTTT. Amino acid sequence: CASSLAGGTAREKLFF.

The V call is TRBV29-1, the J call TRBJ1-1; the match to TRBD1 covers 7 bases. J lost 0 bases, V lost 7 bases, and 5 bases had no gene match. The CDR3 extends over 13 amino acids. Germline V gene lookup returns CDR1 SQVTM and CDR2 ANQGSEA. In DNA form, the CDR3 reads TGCAGCGGCCGACAGGGCTTGAACACTGAAGCTTTCTTT. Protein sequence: CSGRQGLNTEAFF.

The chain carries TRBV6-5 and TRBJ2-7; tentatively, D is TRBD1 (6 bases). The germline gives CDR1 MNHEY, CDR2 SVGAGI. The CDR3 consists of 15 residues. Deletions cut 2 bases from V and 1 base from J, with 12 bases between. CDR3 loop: CASSYQQGVSYEQYF. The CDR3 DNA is TGTGCCAGCAGTTACCAACAGGGCGTATCCTACGAGCAGTACTTC.

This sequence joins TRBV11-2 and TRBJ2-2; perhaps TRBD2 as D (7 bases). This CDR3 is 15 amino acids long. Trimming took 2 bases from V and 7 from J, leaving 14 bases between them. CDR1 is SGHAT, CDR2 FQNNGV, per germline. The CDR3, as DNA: TGTGCCAGCAGCTTAATTGGGGGGGCAATCGGGGAGCTGTTTTTT. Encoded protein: CASSLIGGAIGELFF.

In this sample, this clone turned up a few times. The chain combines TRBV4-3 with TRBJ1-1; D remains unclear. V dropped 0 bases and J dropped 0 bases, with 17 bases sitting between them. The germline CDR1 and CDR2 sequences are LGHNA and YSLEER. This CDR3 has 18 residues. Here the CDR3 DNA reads TGCGCCAGCAGCCAAGATACTGCGGCTTTGCTCATGAACACTGAAGCTTTCTTT. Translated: CASSQDTAALLMNTEAFF.

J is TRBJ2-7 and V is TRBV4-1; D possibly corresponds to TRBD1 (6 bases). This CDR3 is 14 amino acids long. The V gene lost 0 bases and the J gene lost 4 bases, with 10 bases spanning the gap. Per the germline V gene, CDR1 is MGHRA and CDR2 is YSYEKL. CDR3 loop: CASSQENRVYEQYF. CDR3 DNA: TGCGCCAGCAGCCAAGAAAACAGGGTTTACGAGCAGTACTTC.

For the CDR3, the DNA is TGTGCCAGCAGCTTAGGCAACAGGGGGCTGGTGAAAAGGACTGAAGCTTTCTTT. It is translated as CASSLGNRGLVKRTEAFF. V and J are TRBV13 and TRBJ1-1; 9 bases map to TRBD1. This CDR3 has 18 amino acids. Germline loops: CDR1 PRHDT, CDR2 FYEKMQ (reference sequence). V was clipped by 0 bases and J by 5 bases; unmatched bases: 13.

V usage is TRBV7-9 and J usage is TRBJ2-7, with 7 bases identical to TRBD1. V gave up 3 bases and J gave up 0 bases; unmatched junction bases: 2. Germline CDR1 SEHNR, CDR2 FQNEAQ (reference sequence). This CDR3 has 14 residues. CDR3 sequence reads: CASSLSGGSYEQYF. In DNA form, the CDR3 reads TGTGCCAGCAGCTTGTCAGGGGGCTCCTACGAGCAGTACTTC.

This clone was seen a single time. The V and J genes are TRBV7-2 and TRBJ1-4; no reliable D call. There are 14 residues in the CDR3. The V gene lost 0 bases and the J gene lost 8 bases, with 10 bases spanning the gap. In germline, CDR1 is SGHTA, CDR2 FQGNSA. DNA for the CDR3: TGTGCCAGCAGCTTAGCCCCCTCCTCCGAAAAACTGTTTTTT. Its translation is CASSLAPSSEKLFF.

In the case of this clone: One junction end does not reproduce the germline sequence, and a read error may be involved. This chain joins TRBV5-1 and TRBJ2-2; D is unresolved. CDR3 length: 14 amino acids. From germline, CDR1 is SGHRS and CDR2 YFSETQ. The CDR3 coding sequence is TGTGCCAGCAGCTCAGTTTCATACGCCGGGGAGCTGTTTTTT. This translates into CASSSVSYAGELFF.

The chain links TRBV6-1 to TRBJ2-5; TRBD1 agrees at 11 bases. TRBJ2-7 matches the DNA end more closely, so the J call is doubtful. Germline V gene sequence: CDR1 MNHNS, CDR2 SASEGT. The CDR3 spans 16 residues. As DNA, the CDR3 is TGTGCCAGCAGTGCCCTAGGGACAGGGGGAAAATACGAGCAGTACTTC. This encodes CASSALGTGGKYEQYF.

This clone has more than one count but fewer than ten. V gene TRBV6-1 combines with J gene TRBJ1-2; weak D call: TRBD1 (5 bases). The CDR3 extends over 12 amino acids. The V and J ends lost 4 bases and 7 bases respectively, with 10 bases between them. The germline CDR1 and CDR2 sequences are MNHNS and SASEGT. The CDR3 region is CASSVGGGGYTF. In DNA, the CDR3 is TGTGCCAGCAGTGTGGGGGGTGGTGGCTACACCTTC.

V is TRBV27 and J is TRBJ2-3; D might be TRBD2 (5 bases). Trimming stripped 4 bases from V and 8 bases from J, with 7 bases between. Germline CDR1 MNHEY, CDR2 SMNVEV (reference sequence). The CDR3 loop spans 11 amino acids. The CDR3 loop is CASSSGGTQYF. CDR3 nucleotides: TGTGCCAGCAGTTCCGGAGGTACGCAGTATTTT.

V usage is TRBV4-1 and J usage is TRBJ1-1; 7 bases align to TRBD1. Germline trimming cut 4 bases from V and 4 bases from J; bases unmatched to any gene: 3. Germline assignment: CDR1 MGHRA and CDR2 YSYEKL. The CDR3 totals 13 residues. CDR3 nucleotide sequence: TGCGCCAGCAGCCTCGACAGGGCCACTGAAGCTTTCTTT. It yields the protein CASSLDRATEAFF.

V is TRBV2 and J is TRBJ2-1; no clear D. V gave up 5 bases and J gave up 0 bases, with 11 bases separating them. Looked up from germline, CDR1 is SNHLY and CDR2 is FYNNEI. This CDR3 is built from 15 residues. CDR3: CASSPDSSSYNEQFF. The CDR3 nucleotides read TGTGCCAGCAGTCCCGACTCGAGCTCCTACAATGAGCAGTTCTTC.

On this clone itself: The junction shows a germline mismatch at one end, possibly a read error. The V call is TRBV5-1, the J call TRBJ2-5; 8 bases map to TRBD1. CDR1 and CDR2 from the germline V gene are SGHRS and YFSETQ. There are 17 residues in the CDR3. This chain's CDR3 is CASSEDPDRVGREAQYF. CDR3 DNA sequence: TGCGCCAGCAGCGAGGACCCGGACAGGGTGGGACGAGAGGCCCAGTACTTC.

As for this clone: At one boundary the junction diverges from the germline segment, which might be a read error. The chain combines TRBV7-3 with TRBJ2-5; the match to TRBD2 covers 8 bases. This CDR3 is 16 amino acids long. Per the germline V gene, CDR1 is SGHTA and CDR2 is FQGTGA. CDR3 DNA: TGTGCCAGCAGCTTAATGCCCAGCGGGGGACAAGAGGCCCAGTACTTC. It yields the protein CASSLMPSGGQEAQYF.

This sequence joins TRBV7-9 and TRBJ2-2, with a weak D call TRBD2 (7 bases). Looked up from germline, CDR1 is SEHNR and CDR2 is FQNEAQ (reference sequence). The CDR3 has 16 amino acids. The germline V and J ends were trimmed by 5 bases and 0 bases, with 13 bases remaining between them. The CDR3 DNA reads TGTGCCAGCAGCGGAGGGGGGGCATCGAACACCGGGGAGCTGTTTTTT. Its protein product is CASSGGGASNTGELFF.

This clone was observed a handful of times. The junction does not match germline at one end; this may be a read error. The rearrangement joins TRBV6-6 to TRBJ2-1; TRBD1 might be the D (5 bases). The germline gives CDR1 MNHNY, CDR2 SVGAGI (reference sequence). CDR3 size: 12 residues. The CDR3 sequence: CASSYEAAKQVF. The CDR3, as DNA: TGTGCCAGCAGTTACGAAGCAGCTAAACAGGTCTTC.

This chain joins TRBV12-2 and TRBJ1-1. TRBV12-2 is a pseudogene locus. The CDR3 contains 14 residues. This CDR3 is CASRLTPGGTEAFF. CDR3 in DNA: TGTGCAAGTCGCTTGACCCCGGGGGGCACTGAAGCTTTCTTT.